This T cell receptor (beta chain) was observed in a study of blood T cells in healthy people across ages. The study's findings and limits: Age advanced and TCR beta diversity per million T cells fell, roughly linearly.

Details on this clonotype: What it binds is unknown.

A second PCR, run for roughly 7 to 11 cycles, used a sample-barcoded 5' primer plus a J-beta primer mix. TCRdb fed the 5' RACE reads into MiXCR, producing one record per CDR3 protein. The sample records some 940,000 distinct CDR3 sequences, roughly 28% being singletons. The CDR3 is 13 amino acids. Germline values: CDR1 MDHEN, CDR2 SYDVKM. Trimming removed 3 bases from V and 5 bases from J, with 11 bases in between. The same sample was also used in a study of T cells of mothers and their children.

This TCR came from a woman between 40 and 50 years old in good health. This sequence joins TRBV28 and TRBJ2-7; tentatively, D is TRBD2 (7 bases). The sequenced material came from blood. CDR3 region: CASSFGGADEQYF. The CDR3 DNA sequence: TGTGCCAGCAGTTTTGGGGGGGCAGACGAGCAGTACTTC.